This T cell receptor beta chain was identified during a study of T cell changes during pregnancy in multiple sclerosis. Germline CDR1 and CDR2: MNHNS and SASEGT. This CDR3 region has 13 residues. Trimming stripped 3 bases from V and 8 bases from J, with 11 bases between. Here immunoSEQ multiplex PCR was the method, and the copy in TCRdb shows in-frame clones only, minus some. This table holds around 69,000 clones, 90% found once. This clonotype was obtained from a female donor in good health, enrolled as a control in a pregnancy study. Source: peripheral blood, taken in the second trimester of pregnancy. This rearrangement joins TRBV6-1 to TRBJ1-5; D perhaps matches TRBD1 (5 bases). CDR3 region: CASSDLDNEPQHF. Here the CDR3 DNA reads TGTGCCAGCAGTGATCTGGACAACGAGCCCCAGCATTTT.